The TCR beta chain described here comes from a study of cytomegalovirus exposure and HLA in healthy donors. Study-wide results and caveats: It was reported that the classifier diagnosed cytomegalovirus status with high specificity and sensitivity in both the original and validation cohorts. According to a subsequent analysis, TCR clusters identified in the first cohort showed a tendency to co-occur across the approximately 130 validation repertoires.

Concerning this clone: Antigen unknown.

Trimming removed 6 bases at V and 4 bases at J, with 11 bases between. The CDR3 consists of 13 residues. The V gene's germline CDR1 is SGDLS and CDR2 YYNGEE. Only in-frame clones appear in the TCRdb table, and some are missing; sequencing was by immunoSEQ multiplex PCR. The data contain approximately 46,000 clones, roughly 92% of them seen just once; the ten biggest clones take up over 1.3%. The J gene is TRBJ2-1, the V gene TRBV9; a possible D gene is TRBD2 (5 bases). This clonotype was sampled from a man in his late teens or twenties in good health and CMV-seronegative. Sequencing was done on a sample of PBMCs. The CDR3 spells CASTPPGYNEQFF. The CDR3, as DNA: TGTGCCAGCACCCCTCCGGGGTACAATGAGCAGTTCTTC.